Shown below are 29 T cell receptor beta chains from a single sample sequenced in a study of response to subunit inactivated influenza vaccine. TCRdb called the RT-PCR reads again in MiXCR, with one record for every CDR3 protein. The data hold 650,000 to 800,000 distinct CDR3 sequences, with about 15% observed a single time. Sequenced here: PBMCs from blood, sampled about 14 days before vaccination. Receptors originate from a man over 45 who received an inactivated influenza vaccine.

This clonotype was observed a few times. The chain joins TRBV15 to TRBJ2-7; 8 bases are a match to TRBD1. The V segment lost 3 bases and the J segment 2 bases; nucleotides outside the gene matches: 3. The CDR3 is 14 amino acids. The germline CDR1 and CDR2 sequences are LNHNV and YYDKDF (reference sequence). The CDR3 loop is CATSSRQGTYEQYF. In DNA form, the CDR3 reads TGTGCCACCAGCAGCAGACAGGGGACCTACGAGCAGTACTTC. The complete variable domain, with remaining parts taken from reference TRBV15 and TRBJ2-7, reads DAMVIQNPRYQVTQFGKPVTLSCSQTLNHNVMYWYQQKSSQAPKLLFHYYDKDFNNEADTPDNFQSRRPNTSFCFLDIRSPGLGDTAMYLCATSSRQGTYEQYFGPGTRLTVT.

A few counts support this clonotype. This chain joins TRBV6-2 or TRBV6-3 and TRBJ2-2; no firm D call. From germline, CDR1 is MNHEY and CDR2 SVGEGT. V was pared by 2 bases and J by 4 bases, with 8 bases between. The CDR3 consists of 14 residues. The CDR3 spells CASSYVSSTGELFF. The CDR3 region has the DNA TGTGCCAGCAGTTACGTCTCATCCACCGGGGAGCTGTTTTTT.

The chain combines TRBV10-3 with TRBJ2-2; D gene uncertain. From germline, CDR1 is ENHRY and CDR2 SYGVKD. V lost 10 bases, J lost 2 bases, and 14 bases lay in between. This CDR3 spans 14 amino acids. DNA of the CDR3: TGTGCCACTACGGCGGACGTAAACACCGGGGAGCTGTTTTTT. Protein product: CATTADVNTGELFF.

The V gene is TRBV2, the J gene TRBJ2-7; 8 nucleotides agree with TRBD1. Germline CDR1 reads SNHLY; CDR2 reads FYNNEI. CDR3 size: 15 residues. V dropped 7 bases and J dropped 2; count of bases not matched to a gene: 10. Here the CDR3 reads CASNGQGIETYEQYF. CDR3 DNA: TGTGCCAGCAATGGACAGGGAATAGAAACCTACGAGCAGTACTTC.

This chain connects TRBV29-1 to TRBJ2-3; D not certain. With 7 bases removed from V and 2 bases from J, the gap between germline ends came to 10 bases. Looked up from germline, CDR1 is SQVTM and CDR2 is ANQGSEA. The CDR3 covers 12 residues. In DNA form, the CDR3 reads TGCAGCGCCGAGGCCACCACAGATACGCAGTATTTT. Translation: CSAEATTDTQYF.

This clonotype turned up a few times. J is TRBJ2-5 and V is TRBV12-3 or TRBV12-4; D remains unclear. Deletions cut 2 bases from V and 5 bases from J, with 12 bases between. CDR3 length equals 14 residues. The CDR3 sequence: CASSLTRALETQYF. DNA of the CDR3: TGTGCCAGCAGTTTAACCCGGGCATTGGAGACCCAGTACTTC.

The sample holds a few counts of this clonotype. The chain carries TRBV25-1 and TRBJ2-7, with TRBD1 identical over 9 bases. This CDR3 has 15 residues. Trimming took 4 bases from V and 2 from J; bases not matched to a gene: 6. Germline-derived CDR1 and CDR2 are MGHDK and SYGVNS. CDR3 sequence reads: CASSGPGQGTYEQYF. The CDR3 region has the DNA TGTGCCAGCAGTGGCCCGGGACAGGGAACCTACGAGCAGTACTTC.

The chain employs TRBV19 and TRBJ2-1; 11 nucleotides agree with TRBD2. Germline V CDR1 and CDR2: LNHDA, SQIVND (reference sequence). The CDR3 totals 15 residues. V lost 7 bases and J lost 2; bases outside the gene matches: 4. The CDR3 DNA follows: TGTGCCAGTAAGATAGCGGGAGGGCCCTACAATGAGCAGTTCTTC. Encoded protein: CASKIAGGPYNEQFF.

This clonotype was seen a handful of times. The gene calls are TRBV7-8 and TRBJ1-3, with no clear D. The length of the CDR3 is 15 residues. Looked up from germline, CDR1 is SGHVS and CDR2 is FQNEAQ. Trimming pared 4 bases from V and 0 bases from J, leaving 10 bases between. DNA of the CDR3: TGTGCCAGCAGCTCACGAACAGTCTCTGGAAACACCATATATTTT. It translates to CASSSRTVSGNTIYF.

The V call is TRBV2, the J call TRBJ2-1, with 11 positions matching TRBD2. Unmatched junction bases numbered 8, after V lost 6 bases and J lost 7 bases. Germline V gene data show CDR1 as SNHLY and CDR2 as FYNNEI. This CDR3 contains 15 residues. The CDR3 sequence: CASSAGTSGRNEQFF. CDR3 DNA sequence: TGTGCCAGCAGCGCCGGGACTAGCGGACGGAATGAGCAGTTCTTC.

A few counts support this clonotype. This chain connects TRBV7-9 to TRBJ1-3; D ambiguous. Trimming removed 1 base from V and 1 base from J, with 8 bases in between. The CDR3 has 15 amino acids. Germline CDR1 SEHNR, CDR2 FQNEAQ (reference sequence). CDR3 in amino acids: CASSLGPKSGNTIYF. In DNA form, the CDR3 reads TGTGCCAGCAGCTTAGGGCCGAAGTCTGGAAACACCATATATTTT.

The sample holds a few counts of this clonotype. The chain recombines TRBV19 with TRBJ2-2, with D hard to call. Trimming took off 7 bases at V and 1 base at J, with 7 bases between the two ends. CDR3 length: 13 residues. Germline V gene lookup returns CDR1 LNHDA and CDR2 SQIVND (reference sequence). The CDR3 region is CASTTKNTGELFF. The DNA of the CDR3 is TGTGCCAGTACTACCAAGAACACCGGGGAGCTGTTTTTT.

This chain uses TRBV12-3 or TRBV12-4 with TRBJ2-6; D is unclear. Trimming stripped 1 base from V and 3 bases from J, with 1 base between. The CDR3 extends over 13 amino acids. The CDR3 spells CASSLVGANVLTF. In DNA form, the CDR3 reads TGTGCCAGCAGTTTAGTTGGGGCCAACGTCCTGACTTTC.

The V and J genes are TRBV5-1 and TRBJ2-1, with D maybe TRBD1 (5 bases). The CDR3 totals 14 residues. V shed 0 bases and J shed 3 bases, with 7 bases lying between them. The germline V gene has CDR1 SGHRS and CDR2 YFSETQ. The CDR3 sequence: CASSLVDSYNEQFF. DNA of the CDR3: TGCGCCAGCAGCTTGGTAGACAGCTACAATGAGCAGTTCTTC.

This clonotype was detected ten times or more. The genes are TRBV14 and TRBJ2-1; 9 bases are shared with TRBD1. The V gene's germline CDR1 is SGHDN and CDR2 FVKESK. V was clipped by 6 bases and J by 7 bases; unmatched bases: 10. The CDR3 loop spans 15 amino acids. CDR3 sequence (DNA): TGTGCCAGCAGTCCCGGGACAGGGATTTTAAATGAGCAGTTCTTC. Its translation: CASSPGTGILNEQFF.

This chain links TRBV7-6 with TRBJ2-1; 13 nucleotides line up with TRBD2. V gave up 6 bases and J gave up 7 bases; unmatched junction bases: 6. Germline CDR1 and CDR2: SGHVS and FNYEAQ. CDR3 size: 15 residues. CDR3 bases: TGTGCCAGCAGTTATACTAGCGGGAGGGGTAATGAGCAGTTCTTC. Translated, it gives CASSYTSGRGNEQFF.

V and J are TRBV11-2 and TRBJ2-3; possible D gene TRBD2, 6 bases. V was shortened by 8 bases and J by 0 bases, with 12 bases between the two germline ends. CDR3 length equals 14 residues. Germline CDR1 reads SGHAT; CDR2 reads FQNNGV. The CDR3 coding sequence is TGTGCCAGCCTCGGGGGTGCTAGCACAGATACGCAGTATTTT. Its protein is CASLGGASTDTQYF.

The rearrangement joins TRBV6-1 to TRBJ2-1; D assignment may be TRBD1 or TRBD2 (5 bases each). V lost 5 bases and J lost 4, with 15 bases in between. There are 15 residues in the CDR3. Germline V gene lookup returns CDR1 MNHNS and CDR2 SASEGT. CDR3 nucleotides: TGTGCCAGCAGTCCCGGGATGGGACCTTACAATGAGCAGTTCTTC. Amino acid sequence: CASSPGMGPYNEQFF.

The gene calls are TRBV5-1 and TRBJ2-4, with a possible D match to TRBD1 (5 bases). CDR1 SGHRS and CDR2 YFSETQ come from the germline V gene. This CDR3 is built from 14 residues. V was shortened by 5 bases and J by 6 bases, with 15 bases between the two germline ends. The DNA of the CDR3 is TGCGCCAGCAGGCCGGACACGGCCGCAAACATTCAGTACTTC. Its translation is CASRPDTAANIQYF.

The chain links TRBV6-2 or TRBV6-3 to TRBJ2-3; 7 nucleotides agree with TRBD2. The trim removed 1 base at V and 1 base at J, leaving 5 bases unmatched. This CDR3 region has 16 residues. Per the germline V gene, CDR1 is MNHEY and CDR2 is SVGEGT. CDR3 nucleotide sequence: TGTGCCAGCAGTTACTGGGAGGGAACGCGCACAGATACGCAGTATTTT. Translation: CASSYWEGTRTDTQYF.

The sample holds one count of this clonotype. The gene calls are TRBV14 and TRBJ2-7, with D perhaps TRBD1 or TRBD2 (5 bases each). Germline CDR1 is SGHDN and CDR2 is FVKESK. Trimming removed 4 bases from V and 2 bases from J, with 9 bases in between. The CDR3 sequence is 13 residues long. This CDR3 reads CASSRRGAYEQYF. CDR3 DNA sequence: TGTGCCAGCAGCCGGCGAGGGGCCTACGAGCAGTACTTC.

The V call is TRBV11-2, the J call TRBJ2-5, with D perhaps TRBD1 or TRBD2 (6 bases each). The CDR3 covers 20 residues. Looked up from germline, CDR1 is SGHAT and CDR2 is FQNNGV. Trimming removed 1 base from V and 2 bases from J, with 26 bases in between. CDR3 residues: CASSLGGAARRRIGQETQYF. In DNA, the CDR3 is TGTGCCAGCAGCTTAGGGGGGGCGGCCCGTCGTCGGATTGGACAAGAGACCCAGTACTTC.

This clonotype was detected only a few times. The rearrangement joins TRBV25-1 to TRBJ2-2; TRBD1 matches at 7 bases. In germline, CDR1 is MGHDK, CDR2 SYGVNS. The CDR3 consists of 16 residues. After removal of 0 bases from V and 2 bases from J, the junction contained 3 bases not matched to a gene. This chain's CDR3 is CASSEYGQDNTGELFF. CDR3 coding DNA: TGTGCCAGCAGTGAATACGGACAGGACAACACCGGGGAGCTGTTTTTT.

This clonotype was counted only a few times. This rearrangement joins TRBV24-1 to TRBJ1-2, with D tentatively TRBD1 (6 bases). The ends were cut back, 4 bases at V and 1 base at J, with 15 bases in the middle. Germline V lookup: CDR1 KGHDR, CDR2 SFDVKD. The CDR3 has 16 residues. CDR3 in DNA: TGTGCCACCAGTGACACACCGGGACAAAATAACTATGGCTACACCTTC. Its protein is CATSDTPGQNNYGYTF.

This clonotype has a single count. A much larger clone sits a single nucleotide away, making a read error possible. CDR3 amino acids: CASSVAGVINTGELFF. The CDR3 DNA sequence: TGTGCCAGCAGCGTAGCCGGAGTGATAAACACCGGGGAGCTGTTTTTT. The rearrangement joins TRBV9 to TRBJ2-2; D remains unclear. Germline V lookup: CDR1 SGDLS, CDR2 YYNGEE. Trimming pared 0 bases from V and 2 bases from J, leaving 11 bases between. The CDR3 has 16 amino acids.

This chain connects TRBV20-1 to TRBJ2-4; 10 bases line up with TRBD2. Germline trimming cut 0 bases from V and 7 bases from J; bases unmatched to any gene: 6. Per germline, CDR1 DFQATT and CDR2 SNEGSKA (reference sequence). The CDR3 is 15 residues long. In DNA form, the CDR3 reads TGCAGTGCTAGAGAAGGGAGCGGGGGGGCCAACATTCAGTACTTC. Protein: CSAREGSGGANIQYF.

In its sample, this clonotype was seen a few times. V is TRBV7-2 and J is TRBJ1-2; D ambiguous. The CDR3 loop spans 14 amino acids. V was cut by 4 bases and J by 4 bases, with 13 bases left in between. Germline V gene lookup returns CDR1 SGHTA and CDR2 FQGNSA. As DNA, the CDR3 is TGTGCCAGCAGCTCCCGCCTTGGAGTCTATGGCTACACCTTC. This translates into CASSSRLGVYGYTF.

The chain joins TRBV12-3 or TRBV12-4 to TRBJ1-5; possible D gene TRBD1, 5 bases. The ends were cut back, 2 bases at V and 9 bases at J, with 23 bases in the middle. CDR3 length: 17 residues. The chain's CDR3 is CASSLYATLGGVWPQHF. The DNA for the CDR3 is TGTGCCAGCAGTTTATACGCGACACTGGGGGGAGTGTGGCCCCAGCATTTT.

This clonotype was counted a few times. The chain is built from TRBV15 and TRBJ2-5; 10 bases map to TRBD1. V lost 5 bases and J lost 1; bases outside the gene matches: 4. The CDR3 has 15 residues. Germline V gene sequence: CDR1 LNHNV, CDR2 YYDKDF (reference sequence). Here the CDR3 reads CATSGWDRGQETQYF. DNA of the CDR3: TGTGCCACCAGCGGATGGGACAGGGGCCAAGAGACCCAGTACTTC.